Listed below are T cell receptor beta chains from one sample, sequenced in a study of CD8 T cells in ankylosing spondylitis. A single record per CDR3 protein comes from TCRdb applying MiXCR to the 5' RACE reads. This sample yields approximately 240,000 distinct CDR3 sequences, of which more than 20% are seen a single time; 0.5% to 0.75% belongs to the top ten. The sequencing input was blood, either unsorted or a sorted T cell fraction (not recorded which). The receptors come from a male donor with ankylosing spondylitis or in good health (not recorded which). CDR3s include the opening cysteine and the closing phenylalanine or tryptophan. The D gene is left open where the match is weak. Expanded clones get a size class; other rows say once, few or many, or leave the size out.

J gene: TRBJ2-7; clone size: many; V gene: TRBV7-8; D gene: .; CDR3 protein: CASSLEGGWGSTYSYEQYF; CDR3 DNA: TGTGCCAGCAGCTTAGAGGGGGGTTGGGGCTCCACTTACTCCTACGAGCAGTACTTC
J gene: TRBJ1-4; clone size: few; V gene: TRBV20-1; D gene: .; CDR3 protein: CSALPGANNEKLFF; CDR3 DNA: TGCAGTGCCCTACCCGGGGCCAATAATGAAAAACTGTTTTTT
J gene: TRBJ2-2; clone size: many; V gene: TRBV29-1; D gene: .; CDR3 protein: CSGGHTGELFF; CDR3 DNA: TGCAGCGGGGGGCACACCGGGGAGCTGTTTTTT
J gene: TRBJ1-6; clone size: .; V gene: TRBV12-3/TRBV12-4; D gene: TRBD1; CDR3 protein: CASSPWTGGKYNSPLHF; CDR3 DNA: TGTGCCAGCAGTCCATGGACAGGGGGAAAGTATAATTCACCCCTCCACTTT
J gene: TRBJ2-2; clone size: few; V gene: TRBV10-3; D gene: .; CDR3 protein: CAIRSGTDTGELFF; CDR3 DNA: TGTGCCATCAGATCCGGGACTGACACCGGGGAGCTGTTTTTT
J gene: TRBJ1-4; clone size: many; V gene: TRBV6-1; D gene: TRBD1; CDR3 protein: CASRATGGLGEKLFF; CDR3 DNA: TGTGCCAGCAGAGCGACAGGGGGCCTGGGGGAAAAACTGTTTTTT
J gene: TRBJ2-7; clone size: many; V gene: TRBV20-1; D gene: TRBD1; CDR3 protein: CSASRTGGTYEQYF; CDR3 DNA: TGCAGTGCTAGTCGGACAGGGGGGACCTACGAGCAGTACTTC
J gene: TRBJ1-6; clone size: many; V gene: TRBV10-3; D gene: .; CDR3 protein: CAISDGQGGSPLHF; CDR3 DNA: TGTGCCATCAGTGATGGGCAGGGCGGTTCACCCCTCCACTTT
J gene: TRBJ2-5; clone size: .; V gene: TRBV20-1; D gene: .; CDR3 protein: CSATYEIAETQYF; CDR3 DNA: TGCAGTGCTACCTATGAGATAGCAGAGACCCAGTACTTC
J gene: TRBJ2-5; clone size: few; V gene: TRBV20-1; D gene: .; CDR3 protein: CSAAVGEAARETQYF; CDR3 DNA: TGCAGTGCTGCAGTTGGGGAAGCGGCAAGAGAGACCCAGTACTTC
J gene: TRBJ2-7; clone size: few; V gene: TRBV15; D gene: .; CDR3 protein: CATSPSGARYEQYF; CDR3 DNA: TGTGCCACCAGCCCCTCGGGGGCTCGCTACGAGCAGTACTTC
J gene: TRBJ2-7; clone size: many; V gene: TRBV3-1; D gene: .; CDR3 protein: CASSLQFYEQYF; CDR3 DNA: TGTGCCAGCAGCCTCCAATTCTACGAGCAGTACTTC
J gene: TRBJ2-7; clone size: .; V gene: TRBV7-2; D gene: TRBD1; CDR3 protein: CASRLTGQGTYEQYF; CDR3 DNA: TGTGCCAGCAGACTAACTGGACAGGGTACCTACGAGCAGTACTTC
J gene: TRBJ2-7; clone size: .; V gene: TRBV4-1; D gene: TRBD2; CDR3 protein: CASSQTAGDEQYF; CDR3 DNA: TGCGCCAGCAGCCAAACAGCGGGGGACGAGCAGTACTTC
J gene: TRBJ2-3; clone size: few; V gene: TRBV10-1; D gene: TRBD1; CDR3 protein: CASSARQGTDTQYF; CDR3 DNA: TGCGCCAGCAGTGCGAGACAGGGGACAGATACGCAGTATTTT
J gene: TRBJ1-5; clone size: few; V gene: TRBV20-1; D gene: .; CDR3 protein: CSAKQGPLYSNQPQHF; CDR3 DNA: TGCAGTGCAAAACAGGGACCCTTATACAGCAATCAGCCCCAGCATTTT
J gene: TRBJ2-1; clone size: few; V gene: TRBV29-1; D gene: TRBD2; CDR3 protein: CSVRLADNEQFF; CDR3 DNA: TGCAGCGTCCGACTAGCGGACAATGAGCAGTTCTTC
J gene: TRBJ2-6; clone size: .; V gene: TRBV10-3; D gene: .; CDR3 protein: CAISEPGAGANVLTF; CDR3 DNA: TGTGCCATCAGTGAACCGGGGGCTGGGGCCAACGTCCTGACTTTC
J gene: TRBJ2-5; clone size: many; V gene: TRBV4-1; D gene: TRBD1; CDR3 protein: CASSHSSRSGTGWAETQYF; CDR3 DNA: TGCGCCAGCAGCCACTCTAGCCGATCCGGGACAGGGTGGGCGGAGACCCAGTACTTC
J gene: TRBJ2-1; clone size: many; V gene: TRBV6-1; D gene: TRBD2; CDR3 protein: CASLAGGPYNEQFF; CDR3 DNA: TGTGCCAGTCTAGCGGGGGGCCCGTACAATGAGCAGTTCTTC
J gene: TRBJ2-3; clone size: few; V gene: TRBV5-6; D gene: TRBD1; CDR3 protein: CASTLGTGETDTQYF; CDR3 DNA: TGTGCCAGCACCTTAGGGACAGGGGAGACAGATACGCAGTATTTT
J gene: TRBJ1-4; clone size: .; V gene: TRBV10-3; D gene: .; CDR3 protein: CAISEGGVGEKLFF; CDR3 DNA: TGTGCCATCAGCGAAGGGGGGGTAGGAGAAAAACTGTTTTTT
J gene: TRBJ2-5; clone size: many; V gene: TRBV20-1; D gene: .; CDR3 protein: CSADEPTQETQYF; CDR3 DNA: TGCAGTGCCGACGAACCAACCCAAGAGACCCAGTACTTC
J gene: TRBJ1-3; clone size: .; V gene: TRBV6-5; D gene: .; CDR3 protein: CASSWSVDGNTIYF; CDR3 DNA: TGTGCCAGCAGTTGGTCGGTGGACGGAAACACCATATATTTT
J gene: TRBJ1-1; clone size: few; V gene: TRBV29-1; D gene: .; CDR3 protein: CSVEGSPGLRTEAFF; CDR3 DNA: TGCAGCGTTGAAGGCTCGCCGGGCCTTAGGACTGAAGCTTTCTTT
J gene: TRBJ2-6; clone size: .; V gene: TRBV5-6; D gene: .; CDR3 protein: CASSLGGYRAGANVLTF; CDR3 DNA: TGTGCCAGCAGCTTGGGAGGGTACCGTGCTGGGGCCAACGTCCTGACTTTC
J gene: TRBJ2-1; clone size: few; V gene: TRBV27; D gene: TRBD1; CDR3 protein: CASSNLGQGVWDEQFF; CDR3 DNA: TGTGCCAGCAGCAATCTGGGACAGGGTGTGTGGGATGAGCAGTTCTTC
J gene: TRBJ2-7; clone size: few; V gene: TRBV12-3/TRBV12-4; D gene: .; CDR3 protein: CASTEPGSEQYF; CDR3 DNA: TGTGCCAGCACCGAACCTGGCTCCGAGCAGTACTTC
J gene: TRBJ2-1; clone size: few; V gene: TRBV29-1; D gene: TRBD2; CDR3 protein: CSVENRLAPQAVDEQFF; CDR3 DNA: TGCAGCGTCGAAAACCGACTAGCTCCGCAGGCGGTCGATGAGCAGTTCTTC
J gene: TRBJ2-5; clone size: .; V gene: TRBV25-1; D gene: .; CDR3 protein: CASSEYRQPETQYF; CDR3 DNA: TGTGCCAGCAGTGAATATCGGCAGCCAGAGACCCAGTACTTC
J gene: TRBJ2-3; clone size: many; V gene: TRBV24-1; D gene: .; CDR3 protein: CATSDLADFGTDTQYF; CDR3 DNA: TGTGCCACCAGTGATTTGGCGGACTTCGGCACAGATACGCAGTATTTT
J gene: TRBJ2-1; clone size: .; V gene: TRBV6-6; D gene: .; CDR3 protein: CASSYSNPPTRFF; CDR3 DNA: TGTGCCAGCAGTTACTCGAACCCCCCGACGCGGTTCTTC
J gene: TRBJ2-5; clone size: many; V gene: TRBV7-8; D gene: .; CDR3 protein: CASSLGRFRGPGTQYF; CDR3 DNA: TGTGCCAGCAGCTTAGGGAGATTTAGGGGTCCAGGGACCCAGTACTTC
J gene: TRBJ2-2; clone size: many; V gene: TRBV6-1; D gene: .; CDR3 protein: CASSEALPAVNTGELFF; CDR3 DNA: TGTGCCAGCAGTGAAGCGCTTCCGGCGGTGAACACCGGGGAGCTGTTTTTT
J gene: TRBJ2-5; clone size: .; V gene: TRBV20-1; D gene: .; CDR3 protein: CSASPGGPETQYF; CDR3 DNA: TGCAGTGCCTCCCCCGGGGGCCCAGAGACCCAGTACTTC
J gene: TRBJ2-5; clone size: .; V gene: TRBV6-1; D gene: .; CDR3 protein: CASPLAQGGKQETQYF; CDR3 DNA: TGTGCCAGCCCCCTAGCGCAGGGGGGAAAACAAGAGACCCAGTACTTC
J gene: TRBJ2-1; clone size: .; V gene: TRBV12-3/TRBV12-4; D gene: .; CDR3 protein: CASSFHNEQFF; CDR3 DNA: TGTGCCAGCAGTTTTCACAATGAGCAGTTCTTC
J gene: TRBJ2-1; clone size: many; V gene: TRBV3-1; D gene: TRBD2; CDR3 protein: CASSPGLAGGYNEQFF; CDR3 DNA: TGTGCCAGCAGCCCAGGACTAGCGGGGGGATACAATGAGCAGTTCTTC
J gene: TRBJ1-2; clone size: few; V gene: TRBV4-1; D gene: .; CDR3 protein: CASSQEEVRGYTF; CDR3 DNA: TGCGCCAGCAGCCAAGAAGAGGTTAGGGGCTACACCTTC
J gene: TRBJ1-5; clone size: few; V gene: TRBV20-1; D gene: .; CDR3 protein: CSASSSGPQHF; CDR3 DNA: TGCAGTGCTAGTTCCTCAGGGCCCCAGCATTTT
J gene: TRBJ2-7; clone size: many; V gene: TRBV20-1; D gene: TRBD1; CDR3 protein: CSAIRDRGSLYEQYF; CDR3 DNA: TGCAGTGCTATCCGTGACAGGGGATCTCTTTACGAGCAGTACTTC
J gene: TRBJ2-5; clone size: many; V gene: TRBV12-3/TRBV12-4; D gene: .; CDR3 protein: CASSLLELETQYF; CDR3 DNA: TGTGCCAGCAGTTTGCTCGAGCTAGAGACCCAGTACTTC
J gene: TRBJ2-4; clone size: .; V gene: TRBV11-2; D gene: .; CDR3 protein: CASRPMRRKNIQYF; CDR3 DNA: TGTGCCAGCAGACCCATGCGTCGGAAAAACATTCAGTACTTC